This T cell receptor beta chain was identified in a study of technical replicates of blood from a few donors. A single count supports this clone. Assay: immunoSEQ multiplex PCR; the TCRdb copy retains only in-frame clones and omits some. The sample comprises about 100,000 clones, around 96% of which are singletons, and about 0.38% rests with the top ten. The CDR3 loop spans 16 amino acids. V shed 1 base, J shed 0 bases, and the junction held 4 bases outside the gene matches. Germline loops: CDR1 SGHTA, CDR2 FQGNSA. The V gene is TRBV7-2, the J gene TRBJ2-3; 7 positions match TRBD2. The TCR comes from a human donor in good health. Sequenced sample: T cells isolated from PBMCs. The CDR3 coding sequence is TGTGCCAGCAGCTTAGGTCTAGCGGTTAGCACAGATACGCAGTATTTT. Protein: CASSLGLAVSTDTQYF.